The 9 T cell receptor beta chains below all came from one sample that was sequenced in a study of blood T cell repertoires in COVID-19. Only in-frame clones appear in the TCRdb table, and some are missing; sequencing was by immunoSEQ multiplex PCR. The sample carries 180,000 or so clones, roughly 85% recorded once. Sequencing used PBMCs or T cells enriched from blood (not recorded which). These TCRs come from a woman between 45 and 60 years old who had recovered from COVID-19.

The CDR3 is CASSPIGTPNEQYV. The CDR3 nucleotides read TGTGCCAGCTCACCAATCGGTACCCCTAACGAGCAGTACGTC. The gene calls are TRBV18 and TRBJ2-7; D gene uncertain. Trimming took off 2 bases at V and 5 bases at J, with 13 bases between the two ends. The CDR3 covers 14 residues. Germline CDR1 and CDR2: KGHSH and LQKENI.

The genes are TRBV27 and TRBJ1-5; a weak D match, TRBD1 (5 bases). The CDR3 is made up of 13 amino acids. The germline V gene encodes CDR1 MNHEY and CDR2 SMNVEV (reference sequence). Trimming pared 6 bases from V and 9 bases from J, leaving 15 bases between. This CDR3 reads CASSWGSGGPQHF. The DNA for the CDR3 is TGTGCCAGCAGCTGGGGGTCGGGAGGGCCCCAGCATTTT.

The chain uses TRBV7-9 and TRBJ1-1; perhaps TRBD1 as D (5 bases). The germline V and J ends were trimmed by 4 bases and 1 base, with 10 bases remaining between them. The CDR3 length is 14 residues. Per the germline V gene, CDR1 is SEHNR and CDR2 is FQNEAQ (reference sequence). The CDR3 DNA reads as TGTGCCAGCAGCTCCGTCACAGGGAACACTGAAGCTTTCTTT. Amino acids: CASSSVTGNTEAFF.

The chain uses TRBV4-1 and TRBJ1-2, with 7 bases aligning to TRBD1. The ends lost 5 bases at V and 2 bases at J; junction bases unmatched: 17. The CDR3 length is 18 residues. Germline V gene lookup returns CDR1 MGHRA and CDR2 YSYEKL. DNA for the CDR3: TGCGCCAGCAGCTCCACCCAGGTTCGGACAGGCACAAACTATGGCTACACCTTC. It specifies CASSSTQVRTGTNYGYTF.

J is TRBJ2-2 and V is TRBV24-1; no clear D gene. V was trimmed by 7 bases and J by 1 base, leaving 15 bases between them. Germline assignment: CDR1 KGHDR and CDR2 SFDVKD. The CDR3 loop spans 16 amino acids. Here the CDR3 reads CATRALADRNTGELFF. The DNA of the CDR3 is TGTGCCACCAGAGCATTGGCGGATAGGAACACCGGGGAGCTGTTTTTT.

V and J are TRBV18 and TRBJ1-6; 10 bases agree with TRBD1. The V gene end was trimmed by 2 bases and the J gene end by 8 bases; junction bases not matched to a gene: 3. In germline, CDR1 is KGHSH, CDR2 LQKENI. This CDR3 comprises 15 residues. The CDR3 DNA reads TGTGCCAGCTCACCAGGGACAGGGGTGGATTCACCCCTCCACTTT. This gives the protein CASSPGTGVDSPLHF.

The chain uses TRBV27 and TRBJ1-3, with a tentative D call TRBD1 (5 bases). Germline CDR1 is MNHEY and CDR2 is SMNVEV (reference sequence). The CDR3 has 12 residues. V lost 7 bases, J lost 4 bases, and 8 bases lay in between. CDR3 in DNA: TGTGCCAGCACAGGGTCGGGAAACACCATATATTTT. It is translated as CASTGSGNTIYF.

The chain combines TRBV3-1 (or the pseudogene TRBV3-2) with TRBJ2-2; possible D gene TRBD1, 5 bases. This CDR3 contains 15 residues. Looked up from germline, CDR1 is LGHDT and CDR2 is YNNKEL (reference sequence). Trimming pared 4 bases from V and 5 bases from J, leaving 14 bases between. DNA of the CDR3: TGTGCCAGCAGCCTTCGACAGACAAAAACCGGGGAGCTGTTTTTT. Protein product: CASSLRQTKTGELFF.

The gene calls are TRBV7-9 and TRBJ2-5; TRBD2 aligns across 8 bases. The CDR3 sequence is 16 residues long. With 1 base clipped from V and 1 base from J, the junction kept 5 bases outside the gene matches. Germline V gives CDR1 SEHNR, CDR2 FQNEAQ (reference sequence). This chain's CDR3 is CASSLVAAGAQETQYF. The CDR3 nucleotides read TGTGCCAGCAGCTTAGTTGCAGCGGGAGCCCAAGAGACCCAGTACTTC. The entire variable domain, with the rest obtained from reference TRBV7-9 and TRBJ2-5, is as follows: DTGVSQNPRHKITKRGQNVTFRCDPISEHNRLYWYRQTLGQGPEFLTYFQNEAQLEKSRLLSDRFSAERPKGSFSTLEIQRTEQGDSAMYLCASSLVAAGAQETQYFGPGTRLLVL.